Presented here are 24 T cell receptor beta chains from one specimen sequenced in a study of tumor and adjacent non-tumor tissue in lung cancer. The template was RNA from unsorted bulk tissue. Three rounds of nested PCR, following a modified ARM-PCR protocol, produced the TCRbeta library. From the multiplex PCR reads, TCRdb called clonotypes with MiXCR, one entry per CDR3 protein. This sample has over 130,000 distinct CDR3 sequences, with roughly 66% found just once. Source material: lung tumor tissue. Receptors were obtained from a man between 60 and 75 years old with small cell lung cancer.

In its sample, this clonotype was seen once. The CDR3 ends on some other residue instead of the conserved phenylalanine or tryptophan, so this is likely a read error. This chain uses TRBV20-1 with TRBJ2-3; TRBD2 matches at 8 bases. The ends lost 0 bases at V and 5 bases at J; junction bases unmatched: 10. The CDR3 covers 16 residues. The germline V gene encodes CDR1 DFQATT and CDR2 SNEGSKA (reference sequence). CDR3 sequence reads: CSARDRLARGLDTQYS. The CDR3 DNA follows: TGCAGTGCTAGAGATAGACTAGCGCGAGGATTAGATACGCAGTATTCT.

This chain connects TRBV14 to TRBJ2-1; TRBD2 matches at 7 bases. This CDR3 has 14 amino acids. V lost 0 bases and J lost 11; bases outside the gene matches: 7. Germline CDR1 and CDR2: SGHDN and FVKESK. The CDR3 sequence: CASSQERTRVKQFF. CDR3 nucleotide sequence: TGTGCCAGCAGCCAAGAAAGGACTAGAGTAAAGCAGTTCTTC.

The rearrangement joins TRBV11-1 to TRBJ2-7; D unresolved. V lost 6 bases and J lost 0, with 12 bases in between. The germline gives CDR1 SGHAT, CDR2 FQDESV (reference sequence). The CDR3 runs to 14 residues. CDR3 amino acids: CASSPGMGSYEQYF. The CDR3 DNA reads TGTGCCAGCAGTCCAGGAATGGGCTCCTACGAGCAGTACTTC. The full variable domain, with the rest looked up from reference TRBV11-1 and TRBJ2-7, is EAEVAQSPRYKITEKSQAVAFWCDPISGHATLYWYRQILGQGPELLVQFQDESVVDDSQLPKDRFSAERLKGVDSTLKIQPAELGDSAMYLCASSPGMGSYEQYFGPGTRLTVT.

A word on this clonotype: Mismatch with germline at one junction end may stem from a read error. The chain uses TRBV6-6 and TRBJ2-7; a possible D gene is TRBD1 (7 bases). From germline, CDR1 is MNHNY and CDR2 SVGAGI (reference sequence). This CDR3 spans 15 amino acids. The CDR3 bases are TGTGCCAACACTGAGGGGGCGGGGCCTAAGTACGAGCAGTACTTT. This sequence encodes CANTEGAGPKYEQYF.

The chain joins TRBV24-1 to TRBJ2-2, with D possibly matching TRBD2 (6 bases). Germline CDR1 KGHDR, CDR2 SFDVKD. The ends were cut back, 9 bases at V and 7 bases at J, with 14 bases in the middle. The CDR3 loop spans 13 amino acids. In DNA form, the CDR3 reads TGTGCCACCTTGAGGCCGGGGGACGGGGAGCTGTTTTTT. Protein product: CATLRPGDGELFF.

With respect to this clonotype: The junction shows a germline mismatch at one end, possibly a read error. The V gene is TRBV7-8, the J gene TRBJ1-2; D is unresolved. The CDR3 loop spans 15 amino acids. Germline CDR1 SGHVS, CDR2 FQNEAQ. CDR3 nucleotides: TGTGCCAACAGCGTAGCAGAGGAGTCGTATCATGGCTACACCTTC. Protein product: CANSVAEESYHGYTF.

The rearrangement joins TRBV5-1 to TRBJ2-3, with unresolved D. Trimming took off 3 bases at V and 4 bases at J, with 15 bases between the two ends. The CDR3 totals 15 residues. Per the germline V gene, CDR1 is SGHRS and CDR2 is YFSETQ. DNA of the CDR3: TGCGCCAGCAGCTACGGCCGCTGGGATGCAGATACGCAGTATTTT. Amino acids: CASSYGRWDADTQYF.

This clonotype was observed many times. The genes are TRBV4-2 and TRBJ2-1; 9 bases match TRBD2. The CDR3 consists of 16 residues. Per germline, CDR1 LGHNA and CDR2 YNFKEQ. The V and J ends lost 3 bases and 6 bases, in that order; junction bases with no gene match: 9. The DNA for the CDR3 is TGTGCCAGCAGCCAGGAAAGGGGACTAGCCTTCAATGAGCAGTTCTTC. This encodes CASSQERGLAFNEQFF.

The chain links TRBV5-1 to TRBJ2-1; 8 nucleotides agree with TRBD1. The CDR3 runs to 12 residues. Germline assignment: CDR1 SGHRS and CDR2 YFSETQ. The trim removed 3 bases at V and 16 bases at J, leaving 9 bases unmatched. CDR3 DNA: TGCGCCAGCAGCTCATCGGGGGACAGGTTTTTCTTC. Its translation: CASSSSGDRFFF.

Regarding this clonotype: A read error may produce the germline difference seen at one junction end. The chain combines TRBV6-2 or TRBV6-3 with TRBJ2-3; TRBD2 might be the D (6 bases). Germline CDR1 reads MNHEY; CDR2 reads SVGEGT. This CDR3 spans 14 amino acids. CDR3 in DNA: TGTGCCAGCACCCCTGTGGGAGGCACAGATACGCAGTGCTTT. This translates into CASTPVGGTDTQCF.

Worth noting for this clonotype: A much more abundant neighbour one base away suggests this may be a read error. CDR3 protein: CSAASGTRSSEQFF. CDR3 sequence (DNA): TGCAGTGCTGCGAGCGGGACTCGAAGCAGTGAGCAGTTCTTC. V gene TRBV20-1 combines with J gene TRBJ2-1; 7 positions match TRBD2. The CDR3 consists of 14 residues. V was pared by 5 bases and J by 9 bases, with 13 bases of the junction left unmatched. Germline CDR1 is DFQATT and CDR2 is SNEGSKA (reference sequence).

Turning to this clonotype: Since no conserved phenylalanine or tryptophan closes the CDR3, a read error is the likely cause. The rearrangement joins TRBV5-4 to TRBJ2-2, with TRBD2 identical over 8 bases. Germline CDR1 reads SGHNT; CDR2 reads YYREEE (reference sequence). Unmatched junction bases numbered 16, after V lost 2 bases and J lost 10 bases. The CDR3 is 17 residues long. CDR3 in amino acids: CASSFGGKSGSSAELFL. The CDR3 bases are TGTGCCAGCAGCTTTGGAGGGAAGAGCGGGAGTTCTGCGGAGCTGTTTTTG.

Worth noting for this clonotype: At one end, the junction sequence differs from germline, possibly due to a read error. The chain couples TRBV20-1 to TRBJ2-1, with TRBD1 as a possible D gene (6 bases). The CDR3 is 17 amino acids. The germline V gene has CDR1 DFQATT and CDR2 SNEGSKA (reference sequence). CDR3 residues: CSARGGQWESGSNDQFF. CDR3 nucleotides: TGCAGTGCTAGAGGGGGGCAGTGGGAGTCTGGGAGCAATGACCAGTTCTTC.

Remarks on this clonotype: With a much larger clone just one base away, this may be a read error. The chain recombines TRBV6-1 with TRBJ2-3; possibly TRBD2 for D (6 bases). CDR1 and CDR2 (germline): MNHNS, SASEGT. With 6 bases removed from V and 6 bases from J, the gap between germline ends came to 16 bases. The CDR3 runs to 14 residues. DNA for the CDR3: TGTGCCAGCAGATCACAACGGGGGATGGATACGCAGTATTTT. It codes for CASRSQRGMDTQYF.

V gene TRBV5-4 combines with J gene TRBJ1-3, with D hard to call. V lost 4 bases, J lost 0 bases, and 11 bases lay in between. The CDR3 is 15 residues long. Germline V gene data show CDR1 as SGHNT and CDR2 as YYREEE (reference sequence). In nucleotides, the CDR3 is TGTGCCAGCAGCGCGGACGGTCCCTCTGGAAACACCATATATTTT. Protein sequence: CASSADGPSGNTIYF.

The CDR3 loop is CASSLFAMSTCEGVVSEQYF. The DNA of the CDR3 is TGCGCCAGCAGCTTATTCGCGATGTCCACATGCGAAGGAGTTGTGTCCGAGCAGTACTTC. The gene calls are TRBV5-1 and TRBJ2-7, with D unclear. V gave up 2 bases and J gave up 6 bases, with 33 bases separating them. The length of the CDR3 is 20 residues. Germline assignment: CDR1 SGHRS and CDR2 YFSETQ.

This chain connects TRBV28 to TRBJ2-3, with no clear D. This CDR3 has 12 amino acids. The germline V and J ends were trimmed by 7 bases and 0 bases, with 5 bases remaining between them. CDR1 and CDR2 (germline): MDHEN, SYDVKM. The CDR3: CASMSSTDTQYF. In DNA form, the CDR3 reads TGTGCCAGCATGTCTAGCACAGATACGCAGTATTTT.

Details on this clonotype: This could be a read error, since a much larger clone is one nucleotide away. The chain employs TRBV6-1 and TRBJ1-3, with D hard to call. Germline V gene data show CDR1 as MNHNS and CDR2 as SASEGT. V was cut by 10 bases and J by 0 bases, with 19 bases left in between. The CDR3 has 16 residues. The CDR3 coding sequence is TGTGCCAACACCCGAAACGAGGCGCACTCTGGAAACACCATATATTTT. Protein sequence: CANTRNEAHSGNTIYF.

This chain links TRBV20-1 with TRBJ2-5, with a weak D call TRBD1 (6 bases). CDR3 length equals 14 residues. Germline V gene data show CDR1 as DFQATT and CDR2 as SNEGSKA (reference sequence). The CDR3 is CSVSLDSRRETQYF. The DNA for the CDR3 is TGCAGCGTGAGCCTGGACAGTCGCCGGGAGACCCAGTACTTC.

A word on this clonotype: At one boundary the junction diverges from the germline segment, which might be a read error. The CDR3 sequence is CSAKDPEETEQLF. CDR3 DNA: TGCAGTGCTAAAGACCCTGAGGAGACTGAGCAGCTCTTC. V and J are TRBV20-1 and TRBJ2-1; unclear D gene. The CDR3 totals 13 residues. CDR1 and CDR2 from the germline V gene are DFQATT and SNEGSKA (reference sequence).

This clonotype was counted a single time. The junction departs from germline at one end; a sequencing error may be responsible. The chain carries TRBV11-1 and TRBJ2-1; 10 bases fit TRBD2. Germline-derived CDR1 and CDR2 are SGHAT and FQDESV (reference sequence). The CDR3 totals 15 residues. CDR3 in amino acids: CAGSSLLAGVHEQLF. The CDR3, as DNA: TGTGCCGGCAGCTCCCTCCTAGCGGGAGTCCATGAGCAGCTCTTC.

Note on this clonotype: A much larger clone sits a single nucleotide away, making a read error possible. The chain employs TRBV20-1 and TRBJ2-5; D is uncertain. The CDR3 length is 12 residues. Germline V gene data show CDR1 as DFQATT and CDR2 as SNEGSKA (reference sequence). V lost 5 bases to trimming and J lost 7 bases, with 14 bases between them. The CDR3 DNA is TGCAGTGCTCAAAAGAGCCCCGTGACCCAGTACTTC. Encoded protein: CSAQKSPVTQYF.

The CDR3 reads CSARAGTAAINEKLFF. CDR3 DNA: TGCAGTGCTAGAGCTGGGACAGCGGCAATTAATGAAAAACTGTTTTTT. The gene calls are TRBV20-1 and TRBJ1-4; the match to TRBD1 covers 7 bases. This CDR3 contains 16 residues. J was trimmed by 4 bases and V by 1 base; bases with no gene match: 9. Germline values: CDR1 DFQATT, CDR2 SNEGSKA (reference sequence).

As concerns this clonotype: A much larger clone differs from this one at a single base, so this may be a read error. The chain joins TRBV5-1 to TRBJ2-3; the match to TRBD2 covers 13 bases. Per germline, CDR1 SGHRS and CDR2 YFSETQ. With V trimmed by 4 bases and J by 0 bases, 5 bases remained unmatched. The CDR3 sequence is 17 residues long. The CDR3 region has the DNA TGCGCCAGCAGCGGGGGACTAGCGGGAACCAGCACAGATACGCAGTATTTT. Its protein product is CASSGGLAGTSTDTQYF.